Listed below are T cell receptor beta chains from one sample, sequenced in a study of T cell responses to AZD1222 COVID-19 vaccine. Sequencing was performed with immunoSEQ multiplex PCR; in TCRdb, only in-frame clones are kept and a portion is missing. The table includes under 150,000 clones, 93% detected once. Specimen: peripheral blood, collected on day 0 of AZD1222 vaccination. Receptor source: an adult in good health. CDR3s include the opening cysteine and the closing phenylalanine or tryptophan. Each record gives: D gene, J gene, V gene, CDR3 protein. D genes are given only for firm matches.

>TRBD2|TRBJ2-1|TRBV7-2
CASSLLAGFYNEQFF
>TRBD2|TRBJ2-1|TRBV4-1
CASSQGLAGRMSSYNEQFF
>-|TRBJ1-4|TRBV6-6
CASRRQAATNEKLFF
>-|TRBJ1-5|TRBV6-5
CASSFGGQSGQPQHF